This is a list of T cell receptor beta chains from one sample in a study of Graves' ophthalmopathy and Graves' hyperthyroidism. TCRdb processed the multiplex PCR reads anew with MiXCR; each CDR3 protein has one entry. The top ten hold roughly half of the sample, which has about 230,000 distinct CDR3 sequences, roughly 50% seen once. Material: peripheral blood. The source of these receptors is an adult man with Graves' ophthalmopathy. Each CDR3 is given with its conserved first and last residue. The D gene is left open where the match is weak. Some rows have no size entry. The others give once, few or many, or a class for an expanded clone.

J gene | clone size | V gene | D gene | CDR3 protein | CDR3 DNA
TRBJ1-6 | few | TRBV5-1 | - | CASSDGRLGASPLHF | TGCGCCAGCAGCGACGGACGCCTGGGGGCTTCACCCCTCCACTTT
TRBJ1-4 | - | TRBV20-1 | - | CSALVGAREKLFF | TGCAGTGCGTTAGTTGGGGCCCGTGAAAAACTGTTTTTT
TRBJ2-5 | - | TRBV7-9 | - | CASSLSSFTYRHQVQETRYF | TGTGCCAGCAGCTTGAGTTCCTTCACCTACAGGCACCAGGTCCAAGAGACCCGGTACTTC
TRBJ2-7 | few | TRBV29-1 | TRBD1 | CSVDRKGKGQGSEQYF | TGCAGCGTTGATCGCAAAGGTAAAGGACAGGGGAGCGAGCAGTACTTC
TRBJ2-7 | many | TRBV2 | - | CASSDGRTAYEQYF | TGTGCCAGCAGTGATGGCAGGACTGCCTACGAGCAGTACTTC
TRBJ2-7 | once | TRBV7-9 | - | CASSLTGRGSNEQYF | TGTGCCAGCAGCTTAACCGGGAGAGGCTCCAATGAGCAGTACTTC
TRBJ2-1 | - | TRBV20-1 | TRBD2 | CSATRLAGGNYNEQFF | TGCAGTGCCACGCGACTAGCGGGAGGGAACTACAATGAGCAGTTCTTC
TRBJ2-2 | - | TRBV20-1 | - | CSAGEDSLNTGELFF | TGCAGTGCGGGGGAGGACTCCTTAAACACCGGGGAGCTGTTTTTT
TRBJ1-4 | - | TRBV19 | - | CASSLTWKEKLFF | TGTGCCAGTAGCCTCACCTGGAAAGAAAAACTGTTTTTT
TRBJ2-5 | - | TRBV2 | TRBD1 | CASSFDRVETQYF | TGTGCCAGCAGTTTTGACAGGGTTGAGACCCAGTACTTC
TRBJ2-6 | - | TRBV19 | - | CASRWGDLAPGANALTF | TGTGCCAGTAGATGGGGGGATCTCGCTCCTGGGGCCAACGCCCTGACTTTC
TRBJ2-6 | few | TRBV7-8 | TRBD1 | CASSGQGAGANVLTF | TGTGCCAGCAGCGGACAGGGGGCTGGGGCCAACGTCCTGACTTTC
TRBJ1-5 | - | TRBV9 | - | CASSEADTSNQPQHF | TGTGCCAGCAGCGAGGCAGACACGAGCAATCAGCCCCAGCATTTT
TRBJ1-2 | few | TRBV12-3/TRBV12-4 | - | CASKRGVSSHGYTF | TGTGCCAGCAAGAGGGGAGTATCCTCGCATGGCTACACCTTC
TRBJ2-2 | - | TRBV11-3 | TRBD1 | CASSPGTGPNTGELFF | TGTGCCAGCAGTCCCGGGACAGGGCCGAACACCGGGGAGCTGTTTTTT
TRBJ1-2 | - | TRBV24-1 | - | CATSDTRLGGYTF | TGTGCCACCAGTGACACCCGCCTGGGGGGCTACACCTTC
TRBJ1-4 | - | TRBV7-9 | TRBD1 | CASTHRGAEEKLFF | TGTGCCAGCACCCACAGGGGGGCTGAGGAAAAACTGTTTTTT
TRBJ1-4 | many | TRBV29-1 | - | CSVKLQEKREKLFF | TGCAGCGTTAAGCTCCAGGAAAAGCGGGAAAAACTGTTTTTT
TRBJ1-1 | many | TRBV10-3 | TRBD1 | CAIRRDSWGTEAFF | TGTGCCATCAGGAGGGACAGTTGGGGCACTGAAGCTTTCTTT
TRBJ2-7 | - | TRBV6-5 | - | CASSYSTASYEQYF | TGTGCCAGCAGTTACTCAACAGCTTCCTACGAGCAGTACTTC
TRBJ1-1 | - | TRBV12-3/TRBV12-4 | - | CASSLLGSTSTEAFF | TGTGCCAGCAGTTTACTGGGCAGCACGAGCACTGAAGCTTTCTTT
TRBJ1-1 | few | TRBV12-3/TRBV12-4 | TRBD1 | CASSSGTGLMNTEAFF | TGTGCCAGCAGCTCCGGGACAGGCCTCATGAACACTGAAGCTTTCTTT
TRBJ2-7 | - | TRBV29-1 | TRBD2 | CSVEVAGTEEQYF | TGCAGCGTTGAAGTAGCGGGAACGGAAGAGCAGTACTTC
TRBJ2-7 | - | TRBV5-5 | - | CASSLPTYEQYF | TGTGCCAGCAGCTTACCGACCTACGAGCAGTACTTC